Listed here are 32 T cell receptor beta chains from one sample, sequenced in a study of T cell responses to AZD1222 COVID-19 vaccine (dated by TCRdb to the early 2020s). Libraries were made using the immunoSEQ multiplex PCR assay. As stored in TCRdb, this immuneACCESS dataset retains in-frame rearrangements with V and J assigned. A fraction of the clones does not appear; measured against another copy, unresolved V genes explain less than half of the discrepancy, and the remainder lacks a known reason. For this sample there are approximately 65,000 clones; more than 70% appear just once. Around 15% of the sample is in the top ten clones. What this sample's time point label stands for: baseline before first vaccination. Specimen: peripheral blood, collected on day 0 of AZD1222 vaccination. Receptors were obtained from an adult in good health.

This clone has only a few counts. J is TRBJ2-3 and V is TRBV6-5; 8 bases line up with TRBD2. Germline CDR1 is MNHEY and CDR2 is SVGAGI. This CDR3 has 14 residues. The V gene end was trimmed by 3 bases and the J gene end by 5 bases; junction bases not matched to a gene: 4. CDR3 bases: TGTGCCAGCAGTTATTCGGGGGGGCTAGATACGCAGTATTTT. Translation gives CASSYSGGLDTQYF.

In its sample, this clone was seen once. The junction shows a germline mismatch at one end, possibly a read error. The CDR3 protein is CASSEGGYEQYF. The DNA for the CDR3 is TGTGCCAGCAGCGAAGGGGGCTACGAGCAGTACTTC. The chain combines TRBV6-1 with TRBJ2-7; D possibly corresponds to TRBD1 (6 bases). Germline CDR1 and CDR2: MNHNS and SASEGT. The CDR3 is 12 amino acids.

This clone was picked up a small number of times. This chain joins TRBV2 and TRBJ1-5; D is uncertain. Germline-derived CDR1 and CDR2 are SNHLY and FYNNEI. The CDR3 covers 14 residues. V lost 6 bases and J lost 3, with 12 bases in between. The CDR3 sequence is CASSSPGINQPQHF. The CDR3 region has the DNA TGTGCCAGCAGCTCGCCTGGGATCAATCAGCCCCAGCATTTT.

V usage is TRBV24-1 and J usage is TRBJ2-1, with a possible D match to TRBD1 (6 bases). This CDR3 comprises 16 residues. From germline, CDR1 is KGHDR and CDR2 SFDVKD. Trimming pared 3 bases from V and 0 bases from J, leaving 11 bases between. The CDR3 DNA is TGTGCCACCAGTGATAGACAGGCGTCCTCCTACAATGAGCAGTTCTTC. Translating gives CATSDRQASSYNEQFF.

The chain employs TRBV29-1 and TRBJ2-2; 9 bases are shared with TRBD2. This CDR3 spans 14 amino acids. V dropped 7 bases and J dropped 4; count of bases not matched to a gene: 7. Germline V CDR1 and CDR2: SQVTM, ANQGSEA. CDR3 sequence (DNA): TGCAGCGGCCGGACTAGCGTAGGCACCGGGGAGCTGTTTTTT. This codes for CSGRTSVGTGELFF.

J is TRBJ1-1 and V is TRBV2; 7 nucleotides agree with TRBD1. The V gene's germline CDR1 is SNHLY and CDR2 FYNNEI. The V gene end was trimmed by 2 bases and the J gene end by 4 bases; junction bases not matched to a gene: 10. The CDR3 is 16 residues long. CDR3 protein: CASSEPPQGRFTEAFF. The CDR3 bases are TGTGCCAGCAGTGAACCTCCACAGGGGCGGTTCACTGAAGCTTTCTTT.

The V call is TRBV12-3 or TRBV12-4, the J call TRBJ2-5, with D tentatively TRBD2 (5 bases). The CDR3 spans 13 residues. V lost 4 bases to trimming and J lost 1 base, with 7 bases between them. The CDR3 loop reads CASSSRGQETQYF. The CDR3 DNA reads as TGTGCCAGCAGTTCCCGGGGCCAAGAGACCCAGTACTTC.

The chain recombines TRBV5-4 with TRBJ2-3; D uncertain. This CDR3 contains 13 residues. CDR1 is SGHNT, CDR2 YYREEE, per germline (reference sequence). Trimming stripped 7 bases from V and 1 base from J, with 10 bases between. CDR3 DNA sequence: TGTGCCAGCTTCCCTCAGGGCACAGATACGCAGTATTTT. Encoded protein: CASFPQGTDTQYF.

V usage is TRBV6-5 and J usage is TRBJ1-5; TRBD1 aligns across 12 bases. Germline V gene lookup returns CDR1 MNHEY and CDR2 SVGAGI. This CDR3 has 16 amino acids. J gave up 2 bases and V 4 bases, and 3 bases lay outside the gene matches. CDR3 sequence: CASSSGTGGGNQPQHF. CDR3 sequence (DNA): TGTGCCAGCAGTTCCGGGACAGGGGGCGGCAATCAGCCCCAGCATTTT.

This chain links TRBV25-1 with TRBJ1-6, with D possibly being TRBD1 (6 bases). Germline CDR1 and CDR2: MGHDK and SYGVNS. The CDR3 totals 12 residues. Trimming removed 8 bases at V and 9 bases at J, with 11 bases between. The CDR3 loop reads CASLGQLSPLHF. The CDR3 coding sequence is TGTGCCAGCCTCGGACAGCTTTCACCCCTCCACTTT.

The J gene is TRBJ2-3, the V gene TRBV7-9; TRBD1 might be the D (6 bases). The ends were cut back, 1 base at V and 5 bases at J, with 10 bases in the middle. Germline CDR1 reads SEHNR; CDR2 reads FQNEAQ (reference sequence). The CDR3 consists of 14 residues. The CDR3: CASSLGGPVDTQYF. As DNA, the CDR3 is TGTGCCAGCAGCTTAGGGGGGCCCGTAGATACGCAGTATTTT.

CDR3 amino acids: CASSLVPGGGYGYTF. The DNA of the CDR3 is TGTGCCAGCAGCTTGGTACCAGGGGGAGGCTATGGCTACACCTTC. The genes are TRBV5-5 and TRBJ1-2; 7 nucleotides line up with TRBD1. With 0 bases clipped from V and 4 bases from J, the junction kept 6 bases outside the gene matches. The CDR3 extends over 15 amino acids. Germline CDR1 and CDR2: SGHKS and YYEKEE (reference sequence).

As DNA, the CDR3 is TGTGCCAGCAGTGAAAGCCCTCCTCCCGGGAACACCATATATTTT. Protein: CASSESPPPGNTIYF. This sequence joins TRBV2 and TRBJ1-3; D unresolved. Germline V CDR1 and CDR2: SNHLY, FYNNEI. This CDR3 contains 15 residues. Trimming pared 2 bases from V and 7 bases from J, leaving 15 bases between.

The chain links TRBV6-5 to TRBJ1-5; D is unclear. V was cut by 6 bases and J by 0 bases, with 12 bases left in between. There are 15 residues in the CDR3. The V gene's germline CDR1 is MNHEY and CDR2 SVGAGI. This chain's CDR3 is CASRQGSGSNQPQHF. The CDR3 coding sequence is TGTGCCAGCAGGCAAGGGTCGGGTAGCAATCAGCCCCAGCATTTT.

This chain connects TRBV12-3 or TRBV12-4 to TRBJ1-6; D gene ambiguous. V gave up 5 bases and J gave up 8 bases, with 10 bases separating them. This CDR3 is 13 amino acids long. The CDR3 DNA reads TGTGCCAGCAGTGATGGACCGGATTCACCCCTCCACTTT. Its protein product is CASSDGPDSPLHF.

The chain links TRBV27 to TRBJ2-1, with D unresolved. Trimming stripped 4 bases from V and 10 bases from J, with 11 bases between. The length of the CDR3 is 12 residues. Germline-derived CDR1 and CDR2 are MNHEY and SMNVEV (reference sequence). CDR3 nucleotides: TGTGCCAGCAGTTCCCTGCGCCGAGAGCAGTTCTTC. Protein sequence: CASSSLRREQFF.

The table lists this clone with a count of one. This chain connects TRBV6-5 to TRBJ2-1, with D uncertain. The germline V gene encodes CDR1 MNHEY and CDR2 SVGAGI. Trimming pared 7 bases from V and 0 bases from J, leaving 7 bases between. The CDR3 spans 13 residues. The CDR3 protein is CASTSNSYNEQFF. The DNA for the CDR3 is TGTGCCAGCACTTCAAACTCCTACAATGAGCAGTTCTTC.

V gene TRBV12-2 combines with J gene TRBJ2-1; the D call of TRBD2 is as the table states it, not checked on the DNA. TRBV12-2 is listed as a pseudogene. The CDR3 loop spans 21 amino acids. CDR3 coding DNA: TGTGCAAGTCGCTTAACCCGAAGACTAGCGGGGCTACGAACCACAACCTATGAGCAGTTCTTC. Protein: CASRLTRRLAGLRTTTYEQFF.

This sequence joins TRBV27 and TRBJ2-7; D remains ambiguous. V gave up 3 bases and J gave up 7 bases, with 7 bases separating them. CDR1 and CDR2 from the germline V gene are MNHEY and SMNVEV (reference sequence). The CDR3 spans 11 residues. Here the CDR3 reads CASSFLGEQYF. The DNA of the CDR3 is TGTGCCAGCAGTTTTTTGGGAGAGCAGTACTTC.

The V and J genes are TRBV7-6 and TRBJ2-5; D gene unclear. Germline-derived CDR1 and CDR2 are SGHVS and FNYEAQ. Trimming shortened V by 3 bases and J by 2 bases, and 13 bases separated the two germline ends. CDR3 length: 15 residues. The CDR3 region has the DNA TGTGCCAGCAGCTTTGGCGCAACTACGCAAGAGACCCAGTACTTC. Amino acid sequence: CASSFGATTQETQYF.

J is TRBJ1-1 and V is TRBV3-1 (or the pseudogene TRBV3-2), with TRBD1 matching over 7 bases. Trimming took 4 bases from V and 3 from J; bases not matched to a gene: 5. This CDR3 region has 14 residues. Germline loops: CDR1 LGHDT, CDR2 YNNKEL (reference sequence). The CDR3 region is CASSRYRGDTEAFF. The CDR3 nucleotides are TGTGCCAGCAGCCGTTACAGGGGCGACACTGAAGCTTTCTTT.

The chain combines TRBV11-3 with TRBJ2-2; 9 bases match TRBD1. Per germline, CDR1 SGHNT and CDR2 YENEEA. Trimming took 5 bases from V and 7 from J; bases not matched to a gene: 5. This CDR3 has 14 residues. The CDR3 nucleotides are TGTGCCAGCAGCCCGGACAGGGGCGGCGGGGAGCTGTTTTTT. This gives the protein CASSPDRGGGELFF.

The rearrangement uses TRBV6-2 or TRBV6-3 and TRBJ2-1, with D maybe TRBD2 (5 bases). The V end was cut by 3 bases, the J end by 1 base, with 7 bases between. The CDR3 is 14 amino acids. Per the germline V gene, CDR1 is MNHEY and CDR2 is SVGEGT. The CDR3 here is CASSYVASYNEQFF. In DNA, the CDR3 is TGTGCCAGCAGTTATGTAGCGTCCTACAATGAGCAGTTCTTC.

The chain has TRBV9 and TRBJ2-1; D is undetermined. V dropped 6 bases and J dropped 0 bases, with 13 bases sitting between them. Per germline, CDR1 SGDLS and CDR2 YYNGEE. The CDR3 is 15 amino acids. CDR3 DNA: TGTGCCAGCACCCCGGGCGGTAGCTCCTACAATGAGCAGTTCTTC. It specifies CASTPGGSSYNEQFF.

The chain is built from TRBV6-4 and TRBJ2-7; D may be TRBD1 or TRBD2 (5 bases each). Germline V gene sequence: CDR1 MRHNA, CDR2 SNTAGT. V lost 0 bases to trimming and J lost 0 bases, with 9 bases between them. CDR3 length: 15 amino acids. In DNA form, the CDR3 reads TGTGCCAGCAGTGACTCGGGGACCGTCTCCTACGAGCAGTACTTC. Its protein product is CASSDSGTVSYEQYF.

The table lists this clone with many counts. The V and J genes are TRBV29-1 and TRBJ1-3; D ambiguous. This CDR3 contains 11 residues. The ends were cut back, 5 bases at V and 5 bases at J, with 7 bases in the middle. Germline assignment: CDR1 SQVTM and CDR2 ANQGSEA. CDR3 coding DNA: TGCAGCGTTTTCCACCGAAACACCATATATTTT. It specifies CSVFHRNTIYF.

The CDR3 DNA sequence: TGTGCCTGGATGGACAGGGGGTCTCAAAAACTGTTTTTT. This codes for CAWMDRGSQKLFF. This chain links TRBV30 with TRBJ1-4; TRBD1 matches at 10 bases. V lost 4 bases and J lost 9; bases outside the gene matches: 5. The germline CDR1 and CDR2 sequences are GTSNPN and SVGIG (reference sequence). This CDR3 has 13 residues.

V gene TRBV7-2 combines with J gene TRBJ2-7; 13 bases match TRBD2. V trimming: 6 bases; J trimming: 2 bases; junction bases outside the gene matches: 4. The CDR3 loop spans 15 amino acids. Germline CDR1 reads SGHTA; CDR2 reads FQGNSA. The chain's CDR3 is CASSLLAGGPYEQYF. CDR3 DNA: TGTGCCAGCAGTCTACTAGCGGGGGGGCCCTACGAGCAGTACTTC.

The CDR3 sequence: CASRQTGTNYGYTF. The CDR3 DNA is TGTGCCAGCAGGCAGACTGGGACTAACTATGGCTACACCTTC. V is TRBV2 and J is TRBJ1-2; unclear D gene. The CDR3 is made up of 14 amino acids. The germline V gene has CDR1 SNHLY and CDR2 FYNNEI. Trimming removed 6 bases from V and 0 bases from J, with 11 bases in between.

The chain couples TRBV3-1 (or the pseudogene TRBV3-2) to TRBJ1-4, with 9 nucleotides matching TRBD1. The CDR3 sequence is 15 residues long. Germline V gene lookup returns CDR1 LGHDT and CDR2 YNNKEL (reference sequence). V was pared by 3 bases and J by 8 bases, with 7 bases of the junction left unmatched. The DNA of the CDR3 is TGTGCCAGCAGCCAGTCCGGGACAGGGTTGGAAAAACTGTTTTTT. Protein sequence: CASSQSGTGLEKLFF.

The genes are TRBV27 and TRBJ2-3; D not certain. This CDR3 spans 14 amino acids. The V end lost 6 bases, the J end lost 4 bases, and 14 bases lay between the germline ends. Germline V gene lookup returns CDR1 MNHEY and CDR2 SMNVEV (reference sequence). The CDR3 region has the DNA TGTGCCAGCAGCCCGGGTGAGGTCCCAGATACGCAGTATTTT. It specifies CASSPGEVPDTQYF.

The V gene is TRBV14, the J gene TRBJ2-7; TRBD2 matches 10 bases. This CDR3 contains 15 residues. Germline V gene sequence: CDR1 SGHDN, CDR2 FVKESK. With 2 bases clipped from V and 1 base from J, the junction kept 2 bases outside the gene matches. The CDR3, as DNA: TGTGCCAGCAGCCAACTAGCGGGGGTTTCCTACGAGCAGTACTTC. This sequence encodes CASSQLAGVSYEQYF.